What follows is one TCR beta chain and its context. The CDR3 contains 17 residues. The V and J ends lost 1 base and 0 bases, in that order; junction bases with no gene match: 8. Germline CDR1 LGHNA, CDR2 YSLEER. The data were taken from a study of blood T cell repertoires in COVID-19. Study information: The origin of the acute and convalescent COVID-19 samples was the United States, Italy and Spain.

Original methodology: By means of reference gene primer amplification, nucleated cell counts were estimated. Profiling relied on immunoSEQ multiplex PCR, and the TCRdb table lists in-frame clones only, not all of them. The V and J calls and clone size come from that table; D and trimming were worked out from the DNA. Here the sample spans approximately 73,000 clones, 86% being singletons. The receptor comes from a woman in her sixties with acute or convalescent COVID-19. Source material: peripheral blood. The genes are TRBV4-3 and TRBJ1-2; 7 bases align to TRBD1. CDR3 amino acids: CASSQGIQGKTNYGYTF. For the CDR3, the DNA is TGCGCCAGCAGCCAAGGAATACAGGGGAAAACTAACTATGGCTACACCTTC.